Shown below are 7 T cell receptor beta chains from a single sample sequenced in a study of OX40 agonist ivuxolimab in advanced cancers. Library preparation employed the immunoSEQ multiplex PCR assay. TCRdb's version of the immuneACCESS table is confined to in-frame rearrangements and falls short of the full clone set. An unresolved V gene accounts for under half of the shortfall where checked; the remainder is of unknown origin. This sample comprises approximately 86,000 clones, about 93% of them detected only once. The ten largest clones represent roughly 1.1% of the sample. The sample was CD4+ or CD8+ T cells sorted from blood, taken in a trial of the OX40 agonist ivuxolimab. Source of these receptors: an adult with an advanced solid tumor such as melanoma, head and neck, liver or kidney cancer.

The CDR3 DNA follows: TGTGCCAGCTCACCACCGAACGGGCTGGGCACAGATACGCAGTATTTT. Amino acid sequence: CASSPPNGLGTDTQYF. The chain has TRBV18 and TRBJ2-3; D not certain. This CDR3 region has 16 residues. Trimming shortened V by 0 bases and J by 1 base, and 11 bases separated the two germline ends. Germline V gene sequence: CDR1 KGHSH, CDR2 LQKENI.

This clone was observed a handful of times. The V and J genes are TRBV7-3 and TRBJ2-1; 13 bases match TRBD2. The CDR3 extends over 16 amino acids. CDR1 SGHTA and CDR2 FQGTGA come from the germline V gene. V lost 5 bases, J lost 7 bases, and 8 bases stayed unmatched. CDR3 loop: CASSRGLAGAGNEQFF. CDR3 nucleotides: TGTGCCAGCAGCAGAGGACTAGCGGGAGCAGGTAATGAGCAGTTCTTC.

J is TRBJ1-3 and V is TRBV9; TRBD1 is a possible D gene (5 bases). The germline CDR1 and CDR2 sequences are SGDLS and YYNGEE. This CDR3 has 16 amino acids. Trimming pared 4 bases from V and 0 bases from J, leaving 14 bases between. CDR3: CASSLGHTFSGNTIYF. The CDR3 bases are TGTGCCAGCAGCTTAGGACACACATTCTCTGGAAACACCATATATTTT.

The V call is TRBV5-4, the J call TRBJ2-7, with 10 nucleotides matching TRBD2. There are 15 residues in the CDR3. V dropped 0 bases and J dropped 5; count of bases not matched to a gene: 5. Germline-derived CDR1 and CDR2 are SGHNT and YYREEE (reference sequence). In nucleotides, the CDR3 is TGTGCCAGCAGCTTGGGGGGCCTAGCGGGAGACGAGCAGTACTTC. Protein: CASSLGGLAGDEQYF.

In its sample, this clone was seen once. The rearrangement joins TRBV6-5 to TRBJ1-1; D is uncertain. This CDR3 comprises 12 residues. CDR1 is MNHEY and CDR2 is SVGAGI in the germline V gene. V was trimmed by 7 bases and J by 4 bases, leaving 10 bases between them. This CDR3 is CASKEGSTEAFF. CDR3 in DNA: TGTGCCAGCAAGGAGGGCTCCACTGAAGCTTTCTTT.

This CDR3 is CATSRALQGGYNEQFF. CDR3 sequence (DNA): TGTGCCACCAGCAGAGCCCTACAGGGGGGATACAATGAGCAGTTCTTC. The rearrangement joins TRBV15 to TRBJ2-1; 8 bases line up with TRBD1. The CDR3 loop spans 16 amino acids. J lost 4 bases, V lost 1 base, and 6 bases had no gene match. CDR1 and CDR2 (germline): LNHNV, YYDKDF (reference sequence).

The CDR3 DNA sequence: TGTGCCAGCCGAGGACAGGCTAATTCACCCCTCCACTTT. It is translated as CASRGQANSPLHF. The V call is TRBV25-1, the J call TRBJ1-6; TRBD1 matches at 7 bases. The CDR3 has 13 amino acids. V gave up 8 bases and J gave up 6 bases; unmatched junction bases: 4. The germline V gene has CDR1 MGHDK and CDR2 SYGVNS.